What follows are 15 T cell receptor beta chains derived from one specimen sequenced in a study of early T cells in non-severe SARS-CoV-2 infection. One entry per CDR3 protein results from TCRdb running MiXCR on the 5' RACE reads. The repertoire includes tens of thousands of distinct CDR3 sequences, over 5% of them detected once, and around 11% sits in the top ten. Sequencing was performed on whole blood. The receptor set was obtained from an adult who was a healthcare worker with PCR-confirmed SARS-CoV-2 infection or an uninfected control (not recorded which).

Here the CDR3 reads CASSSTGPGELFF. The CDR3 bases are TGCGCCAGCAGCTCAACAGGGCCCGGGGAGCTGTTTTTT. V is TRBV5-1 and J is TRBJ2-2; maybe TRBD1 (6 bases). The V end lost 3 bases, the J end lost 6 bases, and 9 bases lay between the germline ends. The CDR3 length is 13 residues. The V gene's germline CDR1 is SGHRS and CDR2 YFSETQ.

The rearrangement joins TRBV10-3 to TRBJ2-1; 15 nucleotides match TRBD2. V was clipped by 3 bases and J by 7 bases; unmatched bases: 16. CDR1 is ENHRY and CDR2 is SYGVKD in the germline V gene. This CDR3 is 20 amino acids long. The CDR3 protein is CAISETIPGLAGGPGNEQFF. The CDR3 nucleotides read TGTGCCATCAGTGAAACCATTCCGGGACTAGCGGGGGGCCCAGGGAATGAGCAGTTCTTC.

CDR3 in amino acids: CASSYWTSGGAQSDTQYF. The CDR3 DNA sequence: TGTGCCAGCAGTTACTGGACTAGCGGGGGGGCTCAATCAGATACGCAGTATTTT. The chain couples TRBV6-5 to TRBJ2-3; 15 bases align to TRBD2. This CDR3 has 18 amino acids. The ends lost 1 base at V and 4 bases at J; junction bases unmatched: 6. From germline, CDR1 is MNHEY and CDR2 SVGAGI.

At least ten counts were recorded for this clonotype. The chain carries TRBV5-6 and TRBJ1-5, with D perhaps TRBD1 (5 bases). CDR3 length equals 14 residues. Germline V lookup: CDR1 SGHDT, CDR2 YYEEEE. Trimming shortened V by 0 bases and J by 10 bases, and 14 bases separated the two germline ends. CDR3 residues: CASSLGPEGQPQHF. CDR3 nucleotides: TGTGCCAGCAGCTTGGGGCCAGAGGGGCAACCCCAGCATTTT. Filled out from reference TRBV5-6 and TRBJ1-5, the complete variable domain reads DAGVTQSPTHLIKTRGQQVTLRCSPKSGHDTVSWYQQALGQGPQFIFQYYEEEERQRGNFPDRFSGHQFPNYSSELNVNALLLGDSALYLCASSLGPEGQPQHFGDGTRLSIL.

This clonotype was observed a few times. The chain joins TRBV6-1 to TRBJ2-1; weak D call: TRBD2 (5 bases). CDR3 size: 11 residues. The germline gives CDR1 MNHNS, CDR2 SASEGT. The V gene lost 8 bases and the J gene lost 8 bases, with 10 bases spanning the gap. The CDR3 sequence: CASSLAYEQFF. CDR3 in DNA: TGTGCCAGCTCTCTAGCCTATGAGCAGTTCTTC.

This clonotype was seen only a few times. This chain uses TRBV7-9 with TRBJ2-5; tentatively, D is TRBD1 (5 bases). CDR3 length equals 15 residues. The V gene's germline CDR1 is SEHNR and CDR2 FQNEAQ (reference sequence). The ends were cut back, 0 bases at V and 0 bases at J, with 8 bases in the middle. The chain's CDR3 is CASSLAGRDQETQYF. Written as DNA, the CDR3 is TGTGCCAGCAGCTTAGCAGGCAGGGACCAAGAGACCCAGTACTTC.

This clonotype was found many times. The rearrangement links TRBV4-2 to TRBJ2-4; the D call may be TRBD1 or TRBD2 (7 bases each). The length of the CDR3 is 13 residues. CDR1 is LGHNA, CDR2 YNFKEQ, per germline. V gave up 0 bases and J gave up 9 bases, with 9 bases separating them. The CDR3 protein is CASSQDRGGIQYF. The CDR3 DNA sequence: TGTGCCAGCAGCCAAGACAGGGGGGGCATTCAGTACTTC.

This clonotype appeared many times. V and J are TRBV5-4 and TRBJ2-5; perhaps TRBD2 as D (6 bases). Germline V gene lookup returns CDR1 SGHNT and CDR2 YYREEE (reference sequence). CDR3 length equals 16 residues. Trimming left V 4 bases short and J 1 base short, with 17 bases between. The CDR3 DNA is TGTGCCAGCAGCGCCAGGAGCGAGGGAGGCCAAGAGACCCAGTACTTC. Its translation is CASSARSEGGQETQYF.

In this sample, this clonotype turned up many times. The CDR3 nucleotides read TGTGCCAGTAGTTACGACAGAAGGGGTGTGAATGAGCAGTTCTTC. It translates to CASSYDRRGVNEQFF. This chain uses TRBV19 with TRBJ2-1; D may be TRBD1 (5 bases). This CDR3 has 15 residues. Germline V gene sequence: CDR1 LNHDA, CDR2 SQIVND (reference sequence). Trimming shortened V by 5 bases and J by 7 bases, and 18 bases separated the two germline ends.

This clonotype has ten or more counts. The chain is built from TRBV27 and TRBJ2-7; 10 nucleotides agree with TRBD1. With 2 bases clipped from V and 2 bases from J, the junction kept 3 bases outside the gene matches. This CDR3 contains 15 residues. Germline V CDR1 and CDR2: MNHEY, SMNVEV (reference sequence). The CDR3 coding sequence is TGTGCCAGCAGTTTAGGCGGGACAGGGGCCTACGAGCAGTACTTC. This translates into CASSLGGTGAYEQYF.

Here the CDR3 reads CASSYSPGQLEQYF. In nucleotides, the CDR3 is TGTGCCAGCAGTTACTCTCCAGGGCAGCTTGAGCAGTACTTC. The chain recombines TRBV6-5 with TRBJ2-7; TRBD1 is a possible D gene (5 bases). The CDR3 consists of 14 residues. The germline V gene encodes CDR1 MNHEY and CDR2 SVGAGI. The V end lost 0 bases, the J end lost 7 bases, and 13 bases lay between the germline ends.

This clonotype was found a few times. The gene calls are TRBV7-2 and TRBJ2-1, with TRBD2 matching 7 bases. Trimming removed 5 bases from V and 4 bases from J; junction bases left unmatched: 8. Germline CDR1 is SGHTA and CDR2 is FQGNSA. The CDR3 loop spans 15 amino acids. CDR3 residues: CASSPPPGGYNEQFF. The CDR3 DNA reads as TGTGCCAGCAGCCCCCCACCGGGGGGATACAATGAGCAGTTCTTC. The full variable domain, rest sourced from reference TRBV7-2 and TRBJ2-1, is GAGVSQSPSNKVTEKGKDVELRCDPISGHTALYWYRQSLGQGLEFLIYFQGNSAPDKSGLPSDRFSAERTGGSVSTLTIQRTQQEDSAVYLCASSPPPGGYNEQFFGPGTRLTVL.

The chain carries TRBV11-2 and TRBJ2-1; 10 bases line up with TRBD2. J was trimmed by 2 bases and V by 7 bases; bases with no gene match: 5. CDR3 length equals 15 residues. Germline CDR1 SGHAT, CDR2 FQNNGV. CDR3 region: CASKIAGGPYNEQFF. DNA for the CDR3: TGTGCCAGCAAGATAGCGGGGGGCCCCTACAATGAGCAGTTCTTC. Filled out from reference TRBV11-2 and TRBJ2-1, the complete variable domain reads EAGVAQSPRYKIIEKRQSVAFWCNPISGHATLYWYQQILGQGPKLLIQFQNNGVVDDSQLPKDRFSAERLKGVDSTLKIQPAKLEDSAVYLCASKIAGGPYNEQFFGPGTRLTVL.

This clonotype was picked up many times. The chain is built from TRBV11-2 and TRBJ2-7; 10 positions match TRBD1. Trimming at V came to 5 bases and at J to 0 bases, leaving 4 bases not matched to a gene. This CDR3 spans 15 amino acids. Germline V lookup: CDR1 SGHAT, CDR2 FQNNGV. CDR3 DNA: TGTGCCAGCAGCCCCGGACAGGGGGACTCCTACGAGCAGTACTTC. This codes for CASSPGQGDSYEQYF.

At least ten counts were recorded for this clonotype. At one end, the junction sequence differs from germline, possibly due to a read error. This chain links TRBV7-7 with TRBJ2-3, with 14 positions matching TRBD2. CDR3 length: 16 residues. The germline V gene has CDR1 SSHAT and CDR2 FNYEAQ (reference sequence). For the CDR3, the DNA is TGTGCTAGCAGCCCCGGGACTAGCGGGGGTCCCTATACGCAGTATTTT. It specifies CASSPGTSGGPYTQYF. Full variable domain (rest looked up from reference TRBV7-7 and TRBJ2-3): GAGVSQSPRYKVTKRGQDVTLRCDPISSHATLYWYQQALGQGPEFLTYFNYEAQPDKSGLPSDRFSAERPEGSISTLTIQRTEQRDSAMYRCASSPGTSGGPYTQYFGPGTRLTVL.